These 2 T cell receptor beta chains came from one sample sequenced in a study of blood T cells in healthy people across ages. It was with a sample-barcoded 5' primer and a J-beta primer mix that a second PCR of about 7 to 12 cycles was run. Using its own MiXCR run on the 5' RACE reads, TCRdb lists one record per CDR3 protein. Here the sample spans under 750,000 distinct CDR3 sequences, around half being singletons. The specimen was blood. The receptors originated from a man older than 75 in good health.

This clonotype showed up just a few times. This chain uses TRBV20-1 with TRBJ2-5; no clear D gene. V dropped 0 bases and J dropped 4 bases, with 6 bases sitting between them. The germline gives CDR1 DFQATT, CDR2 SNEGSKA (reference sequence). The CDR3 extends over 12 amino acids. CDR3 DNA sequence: TGCAGTGCTAGAGAAGGCACAGAGACCCAGTACTTC. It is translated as CSAREGTETQYF.

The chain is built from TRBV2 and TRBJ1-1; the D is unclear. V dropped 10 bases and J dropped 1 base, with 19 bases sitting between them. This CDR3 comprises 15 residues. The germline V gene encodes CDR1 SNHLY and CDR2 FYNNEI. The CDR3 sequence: CATPRGRVQNTEAFF. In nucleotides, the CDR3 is TGTGCCACTCCCCGAGGTAGGGTCCAGAACACTGAAGCTTTCTTT.